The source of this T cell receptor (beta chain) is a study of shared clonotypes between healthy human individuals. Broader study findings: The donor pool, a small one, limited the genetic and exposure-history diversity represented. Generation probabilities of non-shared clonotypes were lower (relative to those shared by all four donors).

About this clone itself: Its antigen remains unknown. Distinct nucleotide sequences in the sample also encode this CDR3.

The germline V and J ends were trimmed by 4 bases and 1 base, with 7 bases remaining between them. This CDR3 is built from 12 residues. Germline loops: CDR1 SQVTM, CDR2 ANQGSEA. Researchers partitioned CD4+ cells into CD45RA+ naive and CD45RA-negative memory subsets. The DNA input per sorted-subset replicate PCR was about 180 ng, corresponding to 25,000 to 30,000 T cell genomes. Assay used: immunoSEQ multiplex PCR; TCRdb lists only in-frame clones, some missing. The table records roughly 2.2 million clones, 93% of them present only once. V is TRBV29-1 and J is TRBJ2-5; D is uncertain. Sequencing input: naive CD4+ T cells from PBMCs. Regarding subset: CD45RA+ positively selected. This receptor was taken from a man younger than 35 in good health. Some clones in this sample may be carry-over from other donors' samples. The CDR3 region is CSVGAGQETQYF. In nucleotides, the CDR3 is TGCAGCGTTGGGGCAGGCCAAGAGACCCAGTACTTC. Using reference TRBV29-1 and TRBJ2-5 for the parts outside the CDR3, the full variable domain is SAVISQKPSRDICQRGTSLTIQCQVDSQVTMMFWYRQQPGQSLTLIATANQGSEATYESGFVIDKFPISRPNLTFSTLTVSNMSPEDSSIYLCSVGAGQETQYFGPGTRLLVL.